The next 18 T cell receptor beta chains were all read from a single sample in a study of T-cell reconstitution after alpha-beta-depleted transplantation in children. Unique molecular identifiers were incorporated into the prepared TCRbeta library. From the PCR reads, TCRdb called clonotypes with MiXCR, one entry per CDR3 protein. Here the sample spans 120,000 to 150,000 distinct CDR3 sequences, roughly 8.8% being singletons. Sequencing was performed on PBMCs, mostly from graft donor cells, taken 180 days after TCRalphabeta/CD19-depleted stem cell transplant. All receptors derive from a female patient aged 2-9 years who had a stem cell transplant for congenital amegakaryocytic thrombocytopenia, so the T cells may come from the graft donor.

Ten or more counts support this clonotype. The J gene is TRBJ2-1, the V gene TRBV5-1; TRBD1 agrees at 12 bases. This CDR3 has 17 amino acids. Germline CDR1 SGHRS, CDR2 YFSETQ. V lost 4 bases to trimming and J lost 7 bases; unmatched junction nucleotides: 12. CDR3 DNA: TGCGCCAGCAGCGACCGGGACAGGGGGCTTGGGGGGAATGAGCAGTTCTTC. Translation gives CASSDRDRGLGGNEQFF.

This clonotype was observed at least ten times. The chain is built from TRBV5-6 and TRBJ1-2; tentative D call: TRBD1 (6 bases). V lost 4 bases, J lost 8 bases, and 18 bases lay in between. This CDR3 has 14 amino acids. Germline loops: CDR1 SGHDT, CDR2 YYEEEE. The CDR3 protein is CASSLTTGSSGYTF. In nucleotides, the CDR3 is TGTGCCAGCAGCCTCACTACAGGGTCGTCCGGCTACACCTTC.

The chain recombines TRBV20-1 with TRBJ2-1; TRBD2 is a possible D gene (6 bases). The CDR3 sequence is 16 residues long. Trimming removed 3 bases from V and 8 bases from J, with 23 bases in between. Germline V gives CDR1 DFQATT, CDR2 SNEGSKA (reference sequence). CDR3 sequence reads: CSASLAGRLPIHEQFF. In DNA form, the CDR3 reads TGCAGTGCTAGTCTCGCGGGACGTCTCCCCATCCATGAGCAGTTCTTC.

The table lists this clonotype with many counts. The chain has TRBV6-2 or TRBV6-3 and TRBJ2-4, with a tentative D call TRBD2 (6 bases). Germline-derived CDR1 and CDR2 are MNHEY and SVGEGT. This CDR3 region has 15 residues. V lost 2 bases and J 4 bases, leaving 12 bases between the germline ends. This CDR3 is CASSYNSGVKNIQYF. CDR3 DNA: TGTGCCAGCAGTTACAATTCGGGGGTAAAAAACATTCAGTACTTC.

In this sample, this clonotype turned up many times. This chain links TRBV20-1 with TRBJ2-7; 10 bases agree with TRBD2. After removal of 1 base from V and 4 bases from J, the junction contained 10 bases not matched to a gene. The germline CDR1 and CDR2 sequences are DFQATT and SNEGSKA (reference sequence). This CDR3 is 16 amino acids long. CDR3: CSARGGLAVTRYEQYF. CDR3 nucleotide sequence: TGCAGTGCTAGAGGAGGACTAGCGGTAACCAGGTACGAGCAGTACTTC.

This clonotype appeared a few times. V and J are TRBV4-3 and TRBJ2-7; D might be TRBD2 (6 bases). Germline CDR1 and CDR2: LGHNA and YSLEER. Trimming removed 0 bases from V and 1 base from J, with 13 bases in between. CDR3 length: 16 amino acids. CDR3 region: CASSQERAGASYEQYF. The CDR3 DNA is TGCGCCAGCAGCCAAGAGAGAGCGGGTGCATCCTACGAGCAGTACTTC.

This clonotype was recorded a few times. This chain connects TRBV11-3 to TRBJ2-3; 13 bases fit TRBD2. This CDR3 comprises 16 residues. V lost 5 bases to trimming and J lost 1 base; unmatched junction nucleotides: 3. Looked up from germline, CDR1 is SGHNT and CDR2 is YENEEA. CDR3 DNA sequence: TGTGCCAGCAGCCAGGGGACTAGCGGGGGCACAGATACGCAGTATTTT. Its protein product is CASSQGTSGGTDTQYF. The whole variable domain, filled in from reference TRBV11-3 and TRBJ2-3, reads EAGVVQSPRYKIIEKKQPVAFWCNPISGHNTLYWYLQNLGQGPELLIRYENEEAVDDSQLPKDRFSAERLKGVDSTLKIQPAELGDSAVYLCASSQGTSGGTDTQYFGPGTRLTVL.

This clonotype was seen many times. The chain recombines TRBV20-1 with TRBJ2-5; 7 bases align to TRBD2. Germline assignment: CDR1 DFQATT and CDR2 SNEGSKA (reference sequence). The trim removed 5 bases at V and 5 bases at J, leaving 5 bases unmatched. The CDR3 loop spans 12 amino acids. CDR3 DNA: TGCAGTGCTTCGACTAGCTGGGAGACCCAGTACTTC. It yields the protein CSASTSWETQYF.

The chain links TRBV24-1 to TRBJ2-2; D possibly corresponds to TRBD1 (5 bases). CDR3 length equals 14 residues. From germline, CDR1 is KGHDR and CDR2 SFDVKD. V lost 7 bases and J lost 6, with 14 bases in between. The CDR3 region is CATRSRRGPGELFF. CDR3 in DNA: TGTGCCACCAGGAGCCGTAGGGGCCCCGGGGAGCTGTTTTTT.

This clonotype was seen many times. The CDR3 here is CASSEDHTGQQFF. Written as DNA, the CDR3 is TGTGCCAGCAGTGAAGACCACACGGGACAGCAGTTCTTC. The chain has TRBV6-1 and TRBJ2-1; D is perhaps TRBD1 or TRBD2 (5 bases each). V lost 1 base and J lost 11, with 12 bases in between. Looked up from germline, CDR1 is MNHNS and CDR2 is SASEGT. The CDR3 length is 13 residues.

In its sample, this clonotype was seen many times. V gene TRBV10-3 combines with J gene TRBJ2-5; 9 positions agree with TRBD1. The CDR3 is 14 residues long. CDR1 and CDR2 (germline): ENHRY, SYGVKD. V trimming: 6 bases; J trimming: 1 base; junction bases outside the gene matches: 3. In DNA form, the CDR3 reads TGTGCCATCAGGGAGGACAGGGGCCAAGAGACCCAGTACTTC. It encodes CAIREDRGQETQYF.

This clonotype has a handful of counts. V gene TRBV7-8 combines with J gene TRBJ1-5; 7 bases match TRBD1. V was clipped by 5 bases and J by 0 bases; unmatched bases: 7. CDR1 is SGHVS and CDR2 is FQNEAQ in the germline V gene. CDR3 size: 16 residues. In nucleotides, the CDR3 is TGTGCCAGCAGCAATACAGGGGCTTATAGCAATCAGCCCCAGCATTTT. Protein: CASSNTGAYSNQPQHF.

Many counts were recorded for this clonotype. The V and J genes are TRBV5-1 and TRBJ2-3; D perhaps matches TRBD1 (6 bases). Germline V gives CDR1 SGHRS, CDR2 YFSETQ. The V and J ends lost 4 bases and 2 bases respectively, with 20 bases between them. The length of the CDR3 is 17 residues. The CDR3 loop reads CASSEDRRPSYTDTQYF. As DNA, the CDR3 is TGCGCCAGCAGCGAGGACAGAAGGCCATCCTACACAGATACGCAGTATTTT.

This clonotype came up many times. This chain links TRBV29-1 with TRBJ2-2; maybe TRBD2 (6 bases). The V and J ends lost 1 base and 7 bases respectively, with 13 bases between them. CDR1 is SQVTM, CDR2 ANQGSEA, per germline. The length of the CDR3 is 14 residues. CDR3 amino acids: CSVEVVQGGGELFF. CDR3 DNA: TGCAGCGTTGAAGTTGTTCAGGGAGGCGGGGAGCTGTTTTTT.

This clonotype was observed many times. This chain links TRBV20-1 with TRBJ2-2, with D possibly TRBD1 on 6 matching bases. Germline V gene sequence: CDR1 DFQATT, CDR2 SNEGSKA (reference sequence). V dropped 0 bases and J dropped 3 bases, with 11 bases sitting between them. The CDR3 length is 15 residues. This chain's CDR3 is CSAREQGRYTGELFF. The CDR3 bases are TGCAGTGCTAGAGAACAGGGACGGTACACCGGGGAGCTGTTTTTT.

The chain carries TRBV5-8 and TRBJ2-7, with 13 bases fitting TRBD2. V lost 1 base, J lost 9 bases, and 7 bases stayed unmatched. This CDR3 is built from 15 residues. The germline V gene encodes CDR1 SGHTS and CDR2 YDEGEE. The DNA for the CDR3 is TGTGCCAGCAGCTTGATGGGACTAGCGGGGCCCAGGCAGTACTTC. It encodes CASSLMGLAGPRQYF.

On this clonotype itself: A much larger clone is a single base away; this may be a read error. The genes are TRBV29-1 and TRBJ1-1; D perhaps matches TRBD1 (5 bases). In germline, CDR1 is SQVTM, CDR2 ANQGSEA. CDR3 size: 11 residues. Trimming took off 8 bases at V and 4 bases at J, with 11 bases between the two ends. The CDR3 is CSYRYPTEAFF. CDR3 coding DNA: TGCAGCTACAGGTATCCCACTGAAGCTTTCTTT.

This clonotype was recorded at least ten times. The chain uses TRBV2 and TRBJ1-2, with a weak D call TRBD1 (5 bases). The CDR3 runs to 12 residues. The V end was cut by 7 bases, the J end by 4 bases, with 10 bases between. Looked up from germline, CDR1 is SNHLY and CDR2 is FYNNEI. CDR3 protein: CASNRDGYGYTF. The CDR3 bases are TGTGCCAGCAATCGGGACGGCTATGGCTACACCTTC.